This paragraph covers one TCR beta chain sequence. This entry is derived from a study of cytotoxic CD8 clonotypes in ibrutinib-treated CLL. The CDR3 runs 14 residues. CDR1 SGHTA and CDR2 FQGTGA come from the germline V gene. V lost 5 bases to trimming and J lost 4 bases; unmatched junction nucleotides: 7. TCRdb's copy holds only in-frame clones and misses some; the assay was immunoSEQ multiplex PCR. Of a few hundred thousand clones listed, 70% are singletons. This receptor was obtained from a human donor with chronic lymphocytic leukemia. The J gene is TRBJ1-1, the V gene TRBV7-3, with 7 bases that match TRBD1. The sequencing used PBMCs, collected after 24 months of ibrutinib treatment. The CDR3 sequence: CASSLTGEGTEAFF. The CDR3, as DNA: TGTGCCAGCAGCCTTACAGGGGAAGGCACTGAAGCTTTCTTT.